The rows below give T cell receptor beta chains drawn from one sample of a study of OX40 agonist ivuxolimab in advanced cancers. Profiling relied on immunoSEQ multiplex PCR, and the TCRdb table lists in-frame clones only, not all of them. This table holds 20,000 or so clones, more than 70% found once. The sequenced sample was CD4+ or CD8+ T cells sorted from blood, obtained in a trial of the OX40 agonist ivuxolimab. The receptors derive from an adult with an advanced solid tumor such as melanoma, head and neck, liver or kidney cancer. Both conserved end residues are part of each CDR3. Each record gives: clone size, J gene, D gene, V gene, CDR3 DNA, CDR3 protein. A D gene is named only where the DNA matches it firmly. Size values are once, few and many counts, or a class for expanded clones, and some rows have none.

abundance: once
j_gene: TRBJ2-3
d_gene: -
v_gene: TRBV7-9
CDR3nt: TGTGCCAGCAGCTTAGGCTTAGGACATGCTTCCACAGATACGCAGTATTTT
CDR3aa: CASSLGLGHASTDTQYF

abundance: -
j_gene: TRBJ1-1
d_gene: -
v_gene: TRBV27
CDR3nt: TGTGCCAGCAGTTTAGGAGGGAACACTGAAGCTTTCTTT
CDR3aa: CASSLGGNTEAFF

abundance: -
j_gene: TRBJ1-6
d_gene: -
v_gene: TRBV10-2
CDR3nt: TGCGCCAGCAGTGAGGTCTTTGGGCAGAGCTCCTATAATTCACCCCTCCACTTT
CDR3aa: CASSEVFGQSSYNSPLHF

abundance: -
j_gene: TRBJ1-2
d_gene: -
v_gene: TRBV30
CDR3nt: TGTGCCTGGATGACAGGAGTCCTACCCTACTATGGCTACACCTTC
CDR3aa: CAWMTGVLPYYGYTF

abundance: few
j_gene: TRBJ1-5
d_gene: -
v_gene: TRBV13
CDR3nt: TGTGCCAGCACCCTGGGTAGCAATCAGCCCCAGCATTTT
CDR3aa: CASTLGSNQPQHF

abundance: -
j_gene: TRBJ2-7
d_gene: TRBD2
v_gene: TRBV27
CDR3nt: TGTGCCAGCAGTCCCATAGGGGCGGGAGAGTGGGGGCAGTACTTC
CDR3aa: CASSPIGAGEWGQYF

abundance: once
j_gene: TRBJ2-1
d_gene: TRBD2
v_gene: TRBV7-9
CDR3nt: TGTGCCAGCAGCTCCGGGACTAGCGGTACCTACAATGAGCAGTTCTTC
CDR3aa: CASSSGTSGTYNEQFF

abundance: -
j_gene: TRBJ1-5
d_gene: -
v_gene: TRBV7-6
CDR3nt: TGTGCCAGCATAGGGTTTTGGAGTAATCAGCCCCAGCATTTT
CDR3aa: CASIGFWSNQPQHF

abundance: -
j_gene: TRBJ2-2
d_gene: -
v_gene: TRBV19
CDR3nt: TGTGCCAGTAGTATAACGAGTGCCGGGGAGCTGTTTTTT
CDR3aa: CASSITSAGELFF

abundance: once
j_gene: TRBJ2-1
d_gene: -
v_gene: TRBV11-2
CDR3nt: TGTGCCGGGCAAGCCCTGGACAATGAGCAGTTCTTC
CDR3aa: CAGQALDNEQFF

abundance: -
j_gene: TRBJ1-1
d_gene: TRBD1
v_gene: TRBV4-1
CDR3nt: TGCGCCAGCAGCCAGAAGACAGGGATGAACACTGAAGCTTTCTTT
CDR3aa: CASSQKTGMNTEAFF

abundance: -
j_gene: TRBJ2-4
d_gene: TRBD2
v_gene: TRBV7-9
CDR3nt: TGTGCCAGCACCGGGCGTAAGCGGGAGGGCAAAAACATTCAGTACTTC
CDR3aa: CASTGRKREGKNIQYF

abundance: -
j_gene: TRBJ2-1
d_gene: TRBD2
v_gene: TRBV13
CDR3nt: TGTGCCAGCAGCTCAGCGGGAGCCGATTACAATGAGCAGTTCTTC
CDR3aa: CASSSAGADYNEQFF

abundance: once
j_gene: TRBJ2-7
d_gene: -
v_gene: TRBV13
CDR3nt: TGTGCCAGCAGCATAGGTGGATCCTACGAGCAGTACTTC
CDR3aa: CASSIGGSYEQYF

abundance: -
j_gene: TRBJ2-1
d_gene: -
v_gene: TRBV7-9
CDR3nt: TGTGCCAGCAGCTTGGAGAATGAGCAGTTCTTC
CDR3aa: CASSLENEQFF

abundance: -
j_gene: TRBJ2-3
d_gene: -
v_gene: TRBV9
CDR3nt: TGTGCCAGCAGCCCAGGACCCCAGATAACAGATACGCAGTATTTT
CDR3aa: CASSPGPQITDTQYF

abundance: -
j_gene: TRBJ2-7
d_gene: TRBD1
v_gene: TRBV27
CDR3nt: TGTGCCAGCAGTTTCCAGGGGGCCTCGAACGAGCAGTACTTC
CDR3aa: CASSFQGASNEQYF

abundance: once
j_gene: TRBJ2-3
d_gene: -
v_gene: TRBV6-6
CDR3nt: TGTGCCAGCAGTTACTCAGGGCCGTACACAGATACGCAGTATTTT
CDR3aa: CASSYSGPYTDTQYF

abundance: -
j_gene: TRBJ2-2
d_gene: TRBD2
v_gene: TRBV11-3
CDR3nt: TGTGCCAGCAGCTTAAAGGGGCCGCTAGCGGGGGGGCGAAACACCGGGGAGCTGTTTTTT
CDR3aa: CASSLKGPLAGGRNTGELFF

abundance: once
j_gene: TRBJ1-5
d_gene: TRBD1
v_gene: TRBV27
CDR3nt: TGTGCCAGCAGTTTATCGATCGGACAGGGTAGCAATCAGCCCCAGCATTTT
CDR3aa: CASSLSIGQGSNQPQHF

abundance: once
j_gene: TRBJ2-5
d_gene: TRBD2
v_gene: TRBV7-9
CDR3nt: TGTGCCAGCAGCGATAGCGGGAGAGGGGAGACCCAGTACTTC
CDR3aa: CASSDSGRGETQYF

abundance: -
j_gene: TRBJ1-5
d_gene: TRBD1
v_gene: TRBV28
CDR3nt: TGTGCCAGCAGTTTCCAAGGGACAGGTCAGCCCCAGCATTTT
CDR3aa: CASSFQGTGQPQHF

abundance: -
j_gene: TRBJ2-7
d_gene: TRBD2
v_gene: TRBV2
CDR3nt: TGTTCAAGCGGGAGCTCCTACGAGCAGTACTTC
CDR3aa: CSSGSSYEQYF

abundance: -
j_gene: TRBJ1-3
d_gene: -
v_gene: TRBV2
CDR3nt: TGTGCCAGCAGTTCGAACTCTGGAAACACCATATATTTT
CDR3aa: CASSSNSGNTIYF

abundance: -
j_gene: TRBJ2-7
d_gene: TRBD2
v_gene: TRBV27
CDR3nt: TGTGCCAGCAGTCCAAGCCGGGGGGACTACGAGCAGTACTTC
CDR3aa: CASSPSRGDYEQYF

abundance: -
j_gene: TRBJ2-7
d_gene: -
v_gene: TRBV10-1
CDR3nt: TGCGCCAGCAGTGAGCAGGGGAGTGGGGACGAGCAGTACTTC
CDR3aa: CASSEQGSGDEQYF

abundance: few
j_gene: TRBJ2-1
d_gene: -
v_gene: TRBV10-1
CDR3nt: TGCGCCAGCAGTGTGACCGACAGGCCGACGGGGCAGTTCTTC
CDR3aa: CASSVTDRPTGQFF

abundance: -
j_gene: TRBJ1-2
d_gene: -
v_gene: TRBV10-3
CDR3nt: TGTGCCATCACGGGGGGGGCCGCTAACTATGGCTACACCTTC
CDR3aa: CAITGGAANYGYTF

abundance: -
j_gene: TRBJ2-7
d_gene: TRBD2
v_gene: TRBV19
CDR3nt: TGTGCCAGTAGTGACCGGGACTATCCATTCGAGCAGTACTTC
CDR3aa: CASSDRDYPFEQYF

abundance: once
j_gene: TRBJ1-6
d_gene: -
v_gene: TRBV10-2
CDR3nt: TGCGCCAGCAGGGACATGACACCCCTCCACTTT
CDR3aa: CASRDMTPLHF

abundance: -
j_gene: TRBJ2-7
d_gene: -
v_gene: TRBV27
CDR3nt: TGTGCCAGCAGTCCCCGGGGTGACTACGAGCAGTACTTC
CDR3aa: CASSPRGDYEQYF

abundance: once
j_gene: TRBJ2-5
d_gene: -
v_gene: TRBV11-3
CDR3nt: TGTGCCAGCAGCTTAGCATGCTCACTGGGGGGCAAAGAGACCCAGTACTTC
CDR3aa: CASSLACSLGGKETQYF

abundance: -
j_gene: TRBJ2-6
d_gene: -
v_gene: TRBV7-9
CDR3nt: TGTGCCAGCAGCGGGGACATTGGAGGGGCCAACGTCCTGACTTTC
CDR3aa: CASSGDIGGANVLTF

abundance: -
j_gene: TRBJ2-5
d_gene: TRBD2
v_gene: TRBV28
CDR3nt: TGTGCCAGCAGTTTATTCGGACTAGCGGGGGGGAGGGAGACCCAGTACTTC
CDR3aa: CASSLFGLAGGRETQYF

abundance: -
j_gene: TRBJ2-7
d_gene: -
v_gene: TRBV7-9
CDR3nt: TGTGCCAGCAGCCGGGAATACACAAACTACGAGCAGTACTTC
CDR3aa: CASSREYTNYEQYF

abundance: few
j_gene: TRBJ2-1
d_gene: -
v_gene: TRBV7-9
CDR3nt: TGTGCCAGCAGCTTGGACATTGATGAGCAGTTCTTC
CDR3aa: CASSLDIDEQFF

abundance: few
j_gene: TRBJ1-5
d_gene: -
v_gene: TRBV10-3
CDR3nt: TGTGCCATCAGCCGGGAGGGGGGCAATCAGCCCCAGCATTTT
CDR3aa: CAISREGGNQPQHF

abundance: few
j_gene: TRBJ2-5
d_gene: TRBD2
v_gene: TRBV7-9
CDR3nt: TGTGCCAGCAGCATTAGCGGGGGGGCCGAGGAGACCCAGTACTTC
CDR3aa: CASSISGGAEETQYF

abundance: -
j_gene: TRBJ1-1
d_gene: -
v_gene: TRBV5-1
CDR3nt: TGCGCCAGCAGCATGGACAGGAACACTGAAGCTTTCTTT
CDR3aa: CASSMDRNTEAFF

abundance: -
j_gene: TRBJ1-1
d_gene: -
v_gene: TRBV7-9
CDR3nt: TGTGCCAGCAGCCCCAGCCAAAGGGAGAAAATGAACACTGAAGCTTTCTTT
CDR3aa: CASSPSQREKMNTEAFF

abundance: -
j_gene: TRBJ2-3
d_gene: TRBD1
v_gene: TRBV5-1
CDR3nt: TGCGCCAGCAGCTCCGAATTAATGACAGGGGTGACAGATACGCAGTATTTT
CDR3aa: CASSSELMTGVTDTQYF

abundance: -
j_gene: TRBJ2-7
d_gene: -
v_gene: TRBV27
CDR3nt: TGTGCCAGCAGTCTATCTAGCGACGTACTCTCCTACGAGCAGTACTTC
CDR3aa: CASSLSSDVLSYEQYF

abundance: -
j_gene: TRBJ2-7
d_gene: -
v_gene: TRBV7-3
CDR3nt: TGTGCCAGCAGCTTAAATGTGGGGGACACCGCCTACGAGCAGTACTTC
CDR3aa: CASSLNVGDTAYEQYF

abundance: -
j_gene: TRBJ2-7
d_gene: TRBD2
v_gene: TRBV30
CDR3nt: TGTGCCTGGAGTGAGCGGGAGTCGAGGGAGCAGTACTTC
CDR3aa: CAWSERESREQYF

abundance: -
j_gene: TRBJ1-3
d_gene: -
v_gene: TRBV7-2
CDR3nt: TGTGCCAGCAGCTTTATCGGCTCTGGAAACACCATATATTTT
CDR3aa: CASSFIGSGNTIYF

abundance: -
j_gene: TRBJ2-4
d_gene: -
v_gene: TRBV7-2
CDR3nt: TGTGCCAGCAGCAGGCCCTTGGGGCAACGGGCCAAAAACATTCAGTACTTC
CDR3aa: CASSRPLGQRAKNIQYF